The next 5 T cell receptor beta chains were all read from a single sample in a study of T cell clonality in common variable immunodeficiency. The assay was immunoSEQ multiplex PCR, and TCRdb's table has in-frame clones only and misses some. This repertoire holds under 45,000 clones, and none appear only once. Sequenced: peripheral blood mononuclear cells. The receptors were sampled from a person between 18 and 70 years old in good health.

A word on this clone: The CDR3 goes on 3 residues after the read ends, and that part is filled in from the germline J gene. The J gene is TRBJ1-5, the V gene TRBV7-9; possible D gene TRBD1, 6 bases. Germline lookup yields CDR1 SEHNR and CDR2 FQNEAQ (reference sequence). Deletions cut 3 bases from V and 7 bases from J, with 13 bases between. This CDR3 comprises 14 residues. CDR3 sequence: CASSFQAGDQPQHF. The CDR3 bases that were read are TGTGCCAGCAGCTTTCAGGCAGGGGACCAGCCC.

On this clone itself: The missing CDR3 end, 3 residues past where the read stops, is filled in from the germline J gene. The V and J genes are TRBV11-1 and TRBJ2-1; 9 bases agree with TRBD1. There are 15 residues in the CDR3. With 5 bases clipped from V and 8 bases from J, the junction kept 10 bases outside the gene matches. CDR1 SGHAT and CDR2 FQDESV come from the germline V gene (reference sequence). CDR3 sequence reads: CASSPGTGYWDEQFF. CDR3 bases read: TGTGCCAGCAGCCCCGGGACAGGGTATTGGGATGAG.

This clone occurred many times. The CDR3 sequence: CASSEKGAFSGANVLTF. The covered CDR3 bases are TGTGCCAGCAGTGAAAAGGGGGCGTTCTCTGGGGCCAACGTC. The chain has TRBV2 and TRBJ2-6; 7 positions match TRBD1. The CDR3 is cut off 3 residues early in the read; its end comes from the germline J gene. This CDR3 region has 17 residues. CDR1 is SNHLY and CDR2 is FYNNEI in the germline V gene. Trimming at V came to 2 bases and at J to 0 bases, leaving 4 bases not matched to a gene.

At least ten counts were recorded for this clone. The CDR3 extends 3 residues past the end of the read, so its final part is completed from the germline J gene. V usage is TRBV6-2 or TRBV6-3 and J usage is TRBJ2-6, with 7 bases identical to TRBD1. Germline V lookup: CDR1 MNHEY, CDR2 SVGEGT. CDR3 length: 16 residues. V lost 6 bases and J lost 0; bases outside the gene matches: 5. Partial CDR3 DNA: TGTGCCAGCAGAGACAGGGAAAACTCTGGGGCCAACGTC. Protein product: CASRDRENSGANV. The whole CDR3 protein is CASRDRENSGANVLTF.

This clone was seen at least ten times. The read is 3 residues too short to cover the CDR3 end, so that end is filled in from the germline J gene. The chain recombines TRBV5-4 with TRBJ2-7, with 10 bases aligning to TRBD1. The CDR3 is made up of 14 amino acids. V was pared by 4 bases and J by 5 bases, with 6 bases of the junction left unmatched. The germline V gene encodes CDR1 SGHNT and CDR2 YYREEE (reference sequence). CDR3 bases read: TGTGCCAGCAGCCCGACAGGGGGCAGGGACGAG. This gives the protein CASSPTGGRDE. The CDR3 in its entirety is CASSPTGGRDEQYF.